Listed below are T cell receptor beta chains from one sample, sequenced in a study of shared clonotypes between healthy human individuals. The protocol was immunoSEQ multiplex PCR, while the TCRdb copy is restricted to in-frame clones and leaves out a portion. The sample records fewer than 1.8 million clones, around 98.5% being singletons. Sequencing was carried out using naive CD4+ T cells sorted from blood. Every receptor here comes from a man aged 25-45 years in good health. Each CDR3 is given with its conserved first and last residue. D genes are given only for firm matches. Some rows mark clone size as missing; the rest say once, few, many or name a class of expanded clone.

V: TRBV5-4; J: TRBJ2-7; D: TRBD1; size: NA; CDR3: CASSGGTGGDEQYF; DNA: TGTGCCAGCAGCGGGGGGACAGGGGGCGACGAGCAGTACTTC
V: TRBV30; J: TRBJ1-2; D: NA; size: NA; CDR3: CAWRGIGEGYGYTF; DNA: TGTGCCTGGAGAGGGATAGGGGAAGGATATGGCTACACCTTC
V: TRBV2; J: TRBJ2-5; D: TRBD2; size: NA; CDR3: CASSVGREAPRTQYF; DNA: TGTGCCAGCAGCGTAGGGCGGGAGGCCCCACGGACCCAGTACTTC
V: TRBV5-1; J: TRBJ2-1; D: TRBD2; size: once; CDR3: CASSSLGLAGAGYNEQFF; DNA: TGCGCCAGCAGCTCCCTGGGACTAGCGGGAGCGGGCTACAATGAGCAGTTCTTC
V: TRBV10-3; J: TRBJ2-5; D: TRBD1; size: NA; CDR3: CAISSSGRTGGTETQYF; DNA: TGTGCCATCAGTTCCTCGGGCAGGACAGGGGGCACGGAGACCCAGTACTTC
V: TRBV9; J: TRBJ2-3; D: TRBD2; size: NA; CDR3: CASSAPTSGTDTQYF; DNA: TGTGCCAGCAGCGCCCCGACTAGCGGCACAGATACGCAGTATTTT
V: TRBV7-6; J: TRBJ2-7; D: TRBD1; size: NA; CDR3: CASSPRDRGTYEQYF; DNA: TGTGCCAGCAGCCCCCGGGACAGGGGGACCTACGAGCAGTACTTC
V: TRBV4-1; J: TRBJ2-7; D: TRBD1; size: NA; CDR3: CASSHRPGQGLEQYF; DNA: TGCGCCAGCAGCCATCGTCCGGGACAGGGGCTCGAGCAGTACTTC
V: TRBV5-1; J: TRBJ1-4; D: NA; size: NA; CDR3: CASSGLGRGNEKLFF; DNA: TGCGCCAGCAGCGGCTTGGGGCGCGGTAATGAAAAACTGTTTTTT
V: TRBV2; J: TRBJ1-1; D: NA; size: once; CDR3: CASRAGRFLTEAFF; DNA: TGTGCCAGCCGGGCAGGGAGGTTCCTCACTGAAGCTTTCTTT
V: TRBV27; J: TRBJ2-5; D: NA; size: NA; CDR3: CASSLSGWGRQETQYF; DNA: TGTGCCAGCAGTTTATCAGGTTGGGGGCGCCAAGAGACCCAGTACTTC
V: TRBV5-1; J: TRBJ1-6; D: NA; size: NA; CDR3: CASSDTLGNSPLHF; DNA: TGCGCCAGCAGCGATACACTGGGTAATTCACCCCTCCACTTT
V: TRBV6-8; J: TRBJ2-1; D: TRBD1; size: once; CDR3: CASSVRGPGCNEQFF; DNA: TGTGCCAGCAGTGTGAGGGGGCCTGGATGCAATGAGCAGTTCTTC
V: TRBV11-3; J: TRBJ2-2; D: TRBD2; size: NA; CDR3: CASSLGTSGRALLDGELFF; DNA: TGTGCCAGCAGCTTGGGGACTAGCGGGAGGGCCTTACTTGACGGGGAGCTGTTTTTT
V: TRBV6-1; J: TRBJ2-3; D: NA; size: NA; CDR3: CASRPDTQYF; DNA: TGTGCCAGCAGGCCAGATACGCAGTATTTT
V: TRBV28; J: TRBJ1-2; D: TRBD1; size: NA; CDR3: CASSSRDSKYGYTF; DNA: TGTGCCAGCAGTTCCCGGGACAGCAAATATGGCTACACCTTC
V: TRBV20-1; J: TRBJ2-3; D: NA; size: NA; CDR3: CSAVSTDTQYF; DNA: TGCAGTGCTGTAAGCACAGATACGCAGTATTTT
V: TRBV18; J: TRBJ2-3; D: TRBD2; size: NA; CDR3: CASSSTGTGGTSGRARTQYF; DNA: TGTGCCAGCTCATCTACCGGGACAGGGGGGACTAGCGGGAGGGCCAGGACGCAGTATTTT
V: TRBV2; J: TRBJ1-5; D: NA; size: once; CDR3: CASSGPDNQPQHF; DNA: TGTGCCAGCAGTGGTCCAGATAATCAGCCCCAGCATTTT
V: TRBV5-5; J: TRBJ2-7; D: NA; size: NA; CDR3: CASSPRGTGFYEQYF; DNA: TGTGCCAGCAGCCCCCGAGGAACGGGATTCTACGAGCAGTACTTC
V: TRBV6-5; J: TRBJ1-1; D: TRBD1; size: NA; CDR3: CASGGQGYTEAFF; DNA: TGTGCCAGTGGGGGACAGGGCTACACTGAAGCTTTCTTT
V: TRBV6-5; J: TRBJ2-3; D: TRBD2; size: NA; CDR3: CASSIGLAVADTQYF; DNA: TGTGCCAGCAGTATTGGACTAGCGGTCGCAGATACGCAGTATTTT
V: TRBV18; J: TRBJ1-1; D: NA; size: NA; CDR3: CASSPVVGDTEAFF; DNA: TGTGCCAGCTCACCTGTGGTGGGGGACACTGAAGCTTTCTTT
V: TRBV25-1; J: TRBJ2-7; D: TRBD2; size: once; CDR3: CASIGEGSSYEQYF; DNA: TGTGCCAGCATTGGGGAGGGAAGCTCCTACGAGCAGTACTTC
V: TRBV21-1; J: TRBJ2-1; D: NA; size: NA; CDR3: CASSKPESGQGARNEQFF; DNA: TGTGCCAGCAGCAAACCGGAATCGGGACAGGGGGCGAGGAATGAGCAGTTCTTC
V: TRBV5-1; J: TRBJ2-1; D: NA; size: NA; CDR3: CASSLTGGEQFF; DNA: TGCGCCAGCAGCTTGACAGGAGGCGAGCAGTTCTTC
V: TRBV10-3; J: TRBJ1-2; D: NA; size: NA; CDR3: CAISEAGSLYGYTF; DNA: TGTGCCATCAGTGAGGCGGGGAGCCTCTATGGCTACACCTTC
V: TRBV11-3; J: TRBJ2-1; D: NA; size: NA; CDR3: CASSPRRGLNYNEQFF; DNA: TGTGCCAGCAGCCCCAGAAGGGGCCTGAACTACAATGAGCAGTTCTTC
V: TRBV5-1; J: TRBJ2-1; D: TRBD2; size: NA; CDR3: CASSPGLAGAGSYNEQFF; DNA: TGCGCCAGCAGCCCGGGACTAGCGGGAGCGGGCTCCTACAATGAGCAGTTCTTC
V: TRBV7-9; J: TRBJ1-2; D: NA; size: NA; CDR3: CASSYDWRENYGYTF; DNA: TGTGCCAGCAGCTACGACTGGCGGGAAAACTATGGCTACACCTTC
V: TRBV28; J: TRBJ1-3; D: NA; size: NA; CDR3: CASSSLAVWRANRNTIYF; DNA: TGTGCCAGCAGTTCCCTGGCGGTATGGAGGGCAAATAGAAACACCATATATTTT
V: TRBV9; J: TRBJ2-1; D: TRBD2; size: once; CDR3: CASSVAASGHNEQFF; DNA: TGTGCCAGCAGCGTAGCGGCTAGCGGCCACAATGAGCAGTTCTTC
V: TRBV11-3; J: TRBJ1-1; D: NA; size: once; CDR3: CASSPGVDTEAFF; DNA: TGTGCCAGCAGCCCCGGGGTAGACACTGAAGCTTTCTTT
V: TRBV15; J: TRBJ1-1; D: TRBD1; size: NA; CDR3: CATSPTGTGFLNTEAFF; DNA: TGTGCCACCAGCCCGACCGGGACAGGGTTTCTGAACACTGAAGCTTTCTTT
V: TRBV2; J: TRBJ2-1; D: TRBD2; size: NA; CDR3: CASSERTSGRLFYNEQFF; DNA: TGTGCCAGCAGTGAAAGGACTAGCGGGAGGCTTTTCTACAATGAGCAGTTCTTC
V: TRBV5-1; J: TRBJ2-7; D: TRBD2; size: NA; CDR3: CASSGSSGRGEQYF; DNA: TGCGCCAGCAGCGGATCTAGCGGGAGGGGCGAGCAGTACTTC
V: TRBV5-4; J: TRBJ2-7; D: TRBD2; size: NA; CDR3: CASSSTSGGYEQYF; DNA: TGTGCCAGCAGCTCTACTAGCGGAGGCTACGAGCAGTACTTC
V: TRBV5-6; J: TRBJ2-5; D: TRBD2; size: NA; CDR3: CASSTLAGGPETQYF; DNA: TGTGCCAGCAGCACCTTAGCGGGAGGGCCCGAGACCCAGTACTTC
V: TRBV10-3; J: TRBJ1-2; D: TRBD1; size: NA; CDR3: CAISESLGRTGRNGYTF; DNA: TGTGCCATCAGTGAGTCGTTGGGACGGACAGGGAGAAATGGCTACACCTTC
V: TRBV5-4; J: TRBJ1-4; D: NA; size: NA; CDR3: CASSFWATNEKLFF; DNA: TGTGCCAGCAGTTTCTGGGCTACTAATGAAAAACTGTTTTTT
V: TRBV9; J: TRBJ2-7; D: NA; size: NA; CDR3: CASSVGPTAGATSYEQYF; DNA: TGTGCCAGCAGCGTAGGCCCAACGGCGGGGGCGACTTCCTACGAGCAGTACTTC
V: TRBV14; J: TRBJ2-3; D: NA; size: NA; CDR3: CASSPSSHTQYF; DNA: TGTGCCAGCAGCCCGTCTTCACATACGCAGTATTTT
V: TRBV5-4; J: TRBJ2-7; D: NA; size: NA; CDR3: CASSLGQGGSYEQYF; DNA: TGTGCCAGCAGCTTGGGGCAGGGGGGCTCCTACGAGCAGTACTTC
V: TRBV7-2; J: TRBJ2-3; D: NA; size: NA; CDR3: CASSPGPGREDTQYF; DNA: TGTGCCAGCAGCCCCGGGCCCGGGCGGGAAGATACGCAGTATTTT